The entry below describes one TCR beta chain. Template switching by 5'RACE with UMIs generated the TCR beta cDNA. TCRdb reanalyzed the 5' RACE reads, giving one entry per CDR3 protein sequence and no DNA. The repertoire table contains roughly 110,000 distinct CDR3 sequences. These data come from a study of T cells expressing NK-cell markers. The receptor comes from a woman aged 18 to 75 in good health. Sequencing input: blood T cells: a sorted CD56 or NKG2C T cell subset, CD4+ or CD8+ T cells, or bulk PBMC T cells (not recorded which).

The CDR3 reads CSARDQGRANEQFF. The V and J genes are TRBV20-1 and TRBJ2-1; TCRdb's assignment of TRBD1 cannot be checked, as there is no DNA. Per germline, CDR1 DFQATT and CDR2 SNEGSKA (reference sequence). The CDR3 runs 14 residues.